This T cell receptor (beta chain) was sequenced during a study of cytomegalovirus exposure and HLA in healthy donors. Nominally healthy donors provided the samples, though records likely missed some immune exposures. Germline lookup yields CDR1 SGHTA and CDR2 FQGNSA. Trimming took 1 base from V and 3 from J, leaving 19 bases between them. The CDR3 has 17 amino acids. Primers for the PCR totalled 60 Vbeta and 13 Jbeta. Assay: immunoSEQ multiplex PCR; the TCRdb copy retains only in-frame clones and omits some. The table has under 250,000 clones, approximately 79% seen once. Sequenced material: PBMCs. This chain links TRBV7-2 with TRBJ2-7, with a possible D match to TRBD1 (5 bases). The clonotype comes from a woman aged 25 to 39 in good health and CMV-seropositive. CDR3 loop: CASSLGGRAAPIYEQYF. The CDR3, as DNA: TGTGCCAGCAGCTTAGGGGGCCGGGCGGCACCCATCTACGAGCAGTACTTC.